The 17 T cell receptor beta chains presented below share a single source sample, sequenced in a study of blood T cell repertoires in COVID-19. The protocol was immunoSEQ multiplex PCR, while the TCRdb copy is restricted to in-frame clones and leaves out a portion. Altogether approximately 470,000 clones are present, approximately 85% being singletons, with the ten largest covering roughly 3.1%. Sequenced input: peripheral blood. These receptor sequences come from a human donor in a cohort sampled during active COVID-19.

V and J are TRBV7-6 and TRBJ2-7; 9 bases agree with TRBD1. The CDR3 runs 15 residues. CDR1 and CDR2 from the germline V gene are SGHVS and FNYEAQ. The trim removed 5 bases at V and 7 bases at J, leaving 12 bases unmatched. The CDR3 sequence: CASSPRRGQGKEQYF. DNA for the CDR3: TGTGCCAGCAGCCCTAGAAGGGGACAGGGTAAAGAGCAGTACTTC. The full variable domain, rest sourced from reference TRBV7-6 and TRBJ2-7, is GAGVSQSPRYKVTKRGQDVALRCDPISGHVSLYWYRQALGQGPEFLTYFNYEAQQDKSGLPNDRFSAERPEGSISTLTIQRTEQRDSAMYRCASSPRRGQGKEQYFGPGTRLTVT.

V and J are TRBV4-3 and TRBJ2-5; the match to TRBD2 covers 10 bases. Germline V gene sequence: CDR1 LGHNA, CDR2 YSLEER. This CDR3 is 15 amino acids long. The V and J ends lost 3 bases and 4 bases, in that order; junction bases with no gene match: 5. Here the CDR3 reads CASSHTSGTGETQYF. For the CDR3, the DNA is TGCGCCAGCAGCCATACTAGCGGGACGGGAGAGACCCAGTACTTC.

V is TRBV28 and J is TRBJ2-2, with 8 bases identical to TRBD2. J was trimmed by 6 bases and V by 2 bases; bases with no gene match: 8. Germline V lookup: CDR1 MDHEN, CDR2 SYDVKM. The CDR3 contains 16 residues. CDR3 DNA: TGTGCCAGCAGTTTAATTAGGGCTAGCGGGCCCGGGGAGCTGTTTTTT. Its translation: CASSLIRASGPGELFF. Combining the CDR3 with reference TRBV28 and TRBJ2-2 gives the whole variable domain DVKVTQSSRYLVKRTGEKVFLECVQDMDHENMFWYRQDPGLGLRLIYFSYDVKMKEKGDIPEGYSVSREKKERFSLILESASTNQTSMYLCASSLIRASGPGELFFGEGSRLTVL.

The chain employs TRBV15 and TRBJ1-2; 10 nucleotides line up with TRBD1. The CDR3 totals 14 residues. Germline trimming cut 4 bases from V and 7 bases from J; bases unmatched to any gene: 6. CDR1 and CDR2 (germline): LNHNV, YYDKDF (reference sequence). This CDR3 reads CATSTHGQGGGYTF. DNA of the CDR3: TGTGCCACCAGCACCCATGGACAGGGGGGTGGCTACACCTTC.

The rearrangement joins TRBV15 to TRBJ2-4; D is possibly TRBD1 (5 bases). CDR1 is LNHNV and CDR2 is YYDKDF in the germline V gene (reference sequence). The length of the CDR3 is 13 residues. The germline V and J ends were trimmed by 9 bases and 2 bases, with 11 bases remaining between them. The CDR3 region has the DNA TGTGCCACTGCAGGGCAGTCCAAAAACATTCAGTACTTC. Residues: CATAGQSKNIQYF.

V and J are TRBV19 and TRBJ1-5; possible D gene TRBD1, 5 bases. The germline CDR1 and CDR2 sequences are LNHDA and SQIVND (reference sequence). V dropped 7 bases and J dropped 4 bases, with 14 bases sitting between them. This CDR3 is built from 14 residues. The CDR3 protein is CASNWGGPNQPQHF. CDR3 coding DNA: TGTGCCAGTAATTGGGGGGGACCGAATCAGCCCCAGCATTTT.

This sequence joins TRBV28 and TRBJ2-2; perhaps TRBD1 as D (6 bases). Trimming stripped 1 base from V and 7 bases from J, with 13 bases between. The CDR3 consists of 15 residues. CDR1 MDHEN and CDR2 SYDVKM come from the germline V gene. The CDR3 loop is CASSLSQGRSGELFF. The CDR3 bases are TGTGCCAGCAGTTTATCCCAGGGGAGAAGCGGGGAGCTGTTTTTT.

This clone showed up just a few times. This chain connects TRBV12-3 or TRBV12-4 to TRBJ1-1, with D tentatively TRBD1 (6 bases). With 8 bases removed from V and 4 bases from J, the gap between germline ends came to 14 bases. The CDR3 loop spans 13 amino acids. The CDR3 is CASRDTKGTEAFF. The CDR3 DNA follows: TGTGCCAGCCGGGACACAAAAGGCACTGAAGCTTTCTTT.

CDR3 sequence (DNA): TGTGCCAGCAGCCATACCCCGGGAGGGGCCACAGATACGCAGTATTTT. It yields the protein CASSHTPGGATDTQYF. The V and J genes are TRBV3-1 (or the pseudogene TRBV3-2) and TRBJ2-3; 8 positions agree with TRBD2. Looked up from germline, CDR1 is LGHDT and CDR2 is YNNKEL (reference sequence). The V segment lost 3 bases and the J segment 2 bases; nucleotides outside the gene matches: 7. The CDR3 loop spans 16 amino acids.

The CDR3 sequence: CASSLGTAAIYGYTF. The CDR3 nucleotides are TGTGCCAGCAGTTTGGGGACAGCCGCTATCTATGGCTACACCTTC. The gene calls are TRBV6-5 and TRBJ1-2, with TRBD1 matching 7 bases. J lost 4 bases, V lost 4 bases, and 9 bases had no gene match. The CDR3 is 15 amino acids. Germline CDR1 is MNHEY and CDR2 is SVGAGI.

The chain employs TRBV7-2 and TRBJ2-2; 7 nucleotides line up with TRBD1. The CDR3 spans 15 residues. The V and J ends lost 5 bases and 7 bases, in that order; junction bases with no gene match: 10. Per the germline V gene, CDR1 is SGHTA and CDR2 is FQGNSA. This CDR3 reads CASSRPTGSNGELFF. DNA of the CDR3: TGTGCCAGCAGCCGCCCGACAGGGAGTAACGGGGAGCTGTTTTTT.

The chain uses TRBV10-3 and TRBJ2-3; 11 bases match TRBD2. The CDR3 consists of 15 residues. Germline CDR1 reads ENHRY; CDR2 reads SYGVKD. V gave up 8 bases and J gave up 2 bases; unmatched junction bases: 6. This chain's CDR3 is CAIGGTSGDTDTQYF. CDR3 nucleotide sequence: TGTGCCATCGGCGGGACTAGCGGAGACACAGATACGCAGTATTTT.

This clone was detected only once. J is TRBJ1-1 and V is TRBV27; TRBD1 matches at 9 bases. J lost 3 bases, V lost 5 bases, and 7 bases had no gene match. Per the germline V gene, CDR1 is MNHEY and CDR2 is SMNVEV (reference sequence). The CDR3 runs to 15 residues. This CDR3 is CASSGADRGHTEAFF. The CDR3 DNA follows: TGTGCCAGCAGTGGGGCGGACAGGGGACACACTGAAGCTTTCTTT.

The CDR3 is CASSLGSPNYGYTF. CDR3 nucleotides: TGTGCCAGCAGCTTGGGCAGTCCTAACTATGGCTACACCTTC. The chain combines TRBV7-3 with TRBJ1-2; no firm D call. The CDR3 length is 14 residues. Per the germline V gene, CDR1 is SGHTA and CDR2 is FQGTGA. V was pared by 3 bases and J by 0 bases, with 8 bases between.

CDR3 in DNA: TGTGCCAGCAGCTTATCCGGGACAGGGGTAAGGGGGAGCACAGATACGCAGTATTTT. It codes for CASSLSGTGVRGSTDTQYF. The chain combines TRBV7-2 with TRBJ2-3, with TRBD1 matching over 10 bases. Germline CDR1 and CDR2: SGHTA and FQGNSA. Trimming cost V 2 bases and J 0 bases; bases outside gene matches: 11. The CDR3 runs 19 residues.

J is TRBJ2-7 and V is TRBV6-6; TRBD1 is a possible D gene (5 bases). CDR3 length equals 15 residues. Deletions cut 2 bases from V and 1 base from J, with 12 bases between. Germline V lookup: CDR1 MNHNY, CDR2 SVGAGI (reference sequence). DNA for the CDR3: TGTGCCAGCAGTTACGGGCAGGGATGGTCCTACGAGCAGTACTTC. It codes for CASSYGQGWSYEQYF.

The chain combines TRBV5-1 with TRBJ2-6; tentative D call: TRBD1 (6 bases). The germline V gene has CDR1 SGHRS and CDR2 YFSETQ. V was cut by 4 bases and J by 2 bases, with 10 bases left in between. This CDR3 has 15 residues. In nucleotides, the CDR3 is TGCGCCAGCAGCCACTCAGGGGCTGGGGCCAACGTCCTGACTTTC. It specifies CASSHSGAGANVLTF.